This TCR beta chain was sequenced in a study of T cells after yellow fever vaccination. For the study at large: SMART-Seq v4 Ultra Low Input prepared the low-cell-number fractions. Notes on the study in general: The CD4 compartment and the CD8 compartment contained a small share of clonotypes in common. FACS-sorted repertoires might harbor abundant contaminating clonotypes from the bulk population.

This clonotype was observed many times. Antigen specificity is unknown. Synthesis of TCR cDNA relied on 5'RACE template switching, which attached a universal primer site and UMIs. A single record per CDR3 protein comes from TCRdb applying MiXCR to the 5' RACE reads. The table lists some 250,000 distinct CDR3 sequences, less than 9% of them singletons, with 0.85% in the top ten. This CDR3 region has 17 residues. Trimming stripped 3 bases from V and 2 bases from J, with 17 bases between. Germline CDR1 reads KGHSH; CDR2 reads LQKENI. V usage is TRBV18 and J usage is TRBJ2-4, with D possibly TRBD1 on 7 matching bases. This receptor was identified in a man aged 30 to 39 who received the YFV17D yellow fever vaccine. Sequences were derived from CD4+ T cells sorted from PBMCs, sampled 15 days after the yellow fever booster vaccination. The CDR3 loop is CASSPQEGAKSKNIQYF. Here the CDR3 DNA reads TGTGCCAGCTCACCCCAGGAGGGGGCTAAGTCCAAAAACATTCAGTACTTC.